This T cell receptor beta chain was sequenced in a study of graft-versus-host responses after intestinal transplantation. The wider study: Recipients had transplants, and these were multivisceral, liver-intestinal, or isolated intestinal. All recipients got anti-thymocyte globulin induction, then tacrolimus and steroids for about three years.

Measured with immunoSEQ multiplex PCR; TCRdb has only the in-frame clones, and not every one. The sample lists tens of thousands of clones, roughly 80% occurring once. With 1 base removed from V and 5 bases from J, the gap between germline ends came to 8 bases. Germline CDR1 reads MGHRA; CDR2 reads YSYEKL. This CDR3 contains 13 residues. In the case of this clone: The antigen is not known.

Overall study findings and caveats: Present in recipient marrow, GvH clones included some that appeared first in ileum or blood. In patients with graft-donor T cell macrochimerism, allograft graft-versus-host to host-versus-graft clonal ratios were high.

The source was unstimulated CD8+ T cells sorted from spleen or lymph node cells, collected before intestinal transplant. This chain uses TRBV4-1 with TRBJ1-1, with unresolved D. The receptor's source is a human donor who received an intestinal transplant. CDR3 protein: CASSQGSGTEAFF. CDR3 bases: TGCGCCAGCAGCCAAGGGAGCGGGACTGAAGCTTTCTTT.